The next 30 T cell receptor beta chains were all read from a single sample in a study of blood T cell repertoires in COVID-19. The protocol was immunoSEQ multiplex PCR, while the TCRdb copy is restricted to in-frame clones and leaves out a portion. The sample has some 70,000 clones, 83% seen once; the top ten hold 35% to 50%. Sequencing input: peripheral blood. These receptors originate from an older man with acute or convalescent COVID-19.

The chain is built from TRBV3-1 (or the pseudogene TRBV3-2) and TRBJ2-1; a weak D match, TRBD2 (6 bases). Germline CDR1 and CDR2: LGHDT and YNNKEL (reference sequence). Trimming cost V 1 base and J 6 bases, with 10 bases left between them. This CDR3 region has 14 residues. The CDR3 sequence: CASSQAGVLNEQFF. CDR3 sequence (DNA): TGTGCCAGCAGCCAAGCGGGGGTGCTCAATGAGCAGTTCTTC.

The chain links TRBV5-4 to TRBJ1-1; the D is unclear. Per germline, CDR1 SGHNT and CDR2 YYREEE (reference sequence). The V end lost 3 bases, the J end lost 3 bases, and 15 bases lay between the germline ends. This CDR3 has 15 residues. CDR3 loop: CASSWPGSRDTEAFF. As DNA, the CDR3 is TGTGCCAGCAGCTGGCCCGGGTCGCGTGACACTGAAGCTTTCTTT.

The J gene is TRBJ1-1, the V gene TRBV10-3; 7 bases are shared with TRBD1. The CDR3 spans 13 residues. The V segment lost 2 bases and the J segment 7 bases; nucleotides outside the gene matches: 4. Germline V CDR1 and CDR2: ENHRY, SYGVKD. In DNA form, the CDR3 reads TGTGCCATCAGTGAGCGACAGGGCGGTGAAGCTTTCTTT. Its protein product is CAISERQGGEAFF.

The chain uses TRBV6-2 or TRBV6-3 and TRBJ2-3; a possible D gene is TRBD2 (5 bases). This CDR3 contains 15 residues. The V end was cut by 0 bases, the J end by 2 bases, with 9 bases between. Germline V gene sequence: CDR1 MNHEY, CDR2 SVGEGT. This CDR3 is CASSYSGALTDTQYF. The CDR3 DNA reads TGTGCCAGCAGTTACTCGGGAGCCCTCACAGATACGCAGTATTTT.

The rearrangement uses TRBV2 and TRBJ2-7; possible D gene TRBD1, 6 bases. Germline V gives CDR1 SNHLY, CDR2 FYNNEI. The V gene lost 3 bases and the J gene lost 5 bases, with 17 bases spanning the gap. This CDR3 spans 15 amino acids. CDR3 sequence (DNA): TGTGCCAGCAGTGACTGGGCAGGGGAATCAAACGAGCAGTACTTC. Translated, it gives CASSDWAGESNEQYF.

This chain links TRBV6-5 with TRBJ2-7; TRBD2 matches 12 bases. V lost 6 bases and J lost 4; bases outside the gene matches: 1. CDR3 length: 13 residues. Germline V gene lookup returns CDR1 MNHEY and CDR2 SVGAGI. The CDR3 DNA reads TGTGCCAGCAGGACTAGCGGGGGATACGAGCAGTACTTC. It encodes CASRTSGGYEQYF.

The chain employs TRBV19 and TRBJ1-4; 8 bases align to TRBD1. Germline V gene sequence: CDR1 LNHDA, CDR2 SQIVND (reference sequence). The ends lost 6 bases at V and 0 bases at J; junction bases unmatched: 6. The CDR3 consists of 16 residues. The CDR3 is CASSTGQGSTNEKLFF. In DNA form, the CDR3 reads TGTGCCAGTAGCACCGGACAGGGATCAACTAATGAAAAACTGTTTTTT.

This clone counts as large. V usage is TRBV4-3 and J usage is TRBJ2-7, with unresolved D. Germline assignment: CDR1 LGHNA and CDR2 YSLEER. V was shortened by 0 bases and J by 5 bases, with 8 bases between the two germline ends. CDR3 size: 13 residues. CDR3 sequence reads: CASSQEVSDEQYF. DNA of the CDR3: TGCGCCAGCAGCCAAGAGGTTAGTGACGAGCAGTACTTC.

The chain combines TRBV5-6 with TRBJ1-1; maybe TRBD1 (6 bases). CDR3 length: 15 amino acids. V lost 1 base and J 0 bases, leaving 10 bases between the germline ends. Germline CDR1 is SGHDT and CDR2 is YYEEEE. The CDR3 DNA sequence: TGTGCCAGCAGCTTGTTCCAGGGGTTGAACACTGAAGCTTTCTTT. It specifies CASSLFQGLNTEAFF.

The CDR3 here is CASTQSDFNQPQHF. The CDR3 coding sequence is TGTGCCAGCACCCAGTCAGATTTCAATCAGCCCCAGCATTTT. The chain employs TRBV6-6 and TRBJ1-5; D is unclear. V lost 7 bases to trimming and J lost 3 bases, with 13 bases between them. Looked up from germline, CDR1 is MNHNY and CDR2 is SVGAGI (reference sequence). This CDR3 region has 14 residues.

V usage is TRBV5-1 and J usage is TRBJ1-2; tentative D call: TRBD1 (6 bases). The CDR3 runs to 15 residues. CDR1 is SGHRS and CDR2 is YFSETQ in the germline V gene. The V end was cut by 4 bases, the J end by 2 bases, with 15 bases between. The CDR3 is CASSTQQGGNYGYTF. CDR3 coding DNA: TGCGCCAGCAGCACTCAACAGGGTGGGAACTATGGCTACACCTTC.

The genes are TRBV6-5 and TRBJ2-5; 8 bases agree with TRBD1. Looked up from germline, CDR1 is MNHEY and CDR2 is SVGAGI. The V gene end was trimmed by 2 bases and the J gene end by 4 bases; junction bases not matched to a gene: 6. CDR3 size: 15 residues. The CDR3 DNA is TGTGCCAGCAGTTACACCAGAGACAGGGGAGAGACCCAGTACTTC. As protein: CASSYTRDRGETQYF.

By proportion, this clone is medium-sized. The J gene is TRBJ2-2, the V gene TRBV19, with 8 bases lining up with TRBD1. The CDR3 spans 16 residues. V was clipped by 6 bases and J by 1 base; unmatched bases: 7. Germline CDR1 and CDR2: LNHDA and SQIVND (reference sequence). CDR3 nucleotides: TGTGCCAGTAGCCTCAGGGGACAGGAGAACACCGGGGAGCTGTTTTTT. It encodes CASSLRGQENTGELFF.

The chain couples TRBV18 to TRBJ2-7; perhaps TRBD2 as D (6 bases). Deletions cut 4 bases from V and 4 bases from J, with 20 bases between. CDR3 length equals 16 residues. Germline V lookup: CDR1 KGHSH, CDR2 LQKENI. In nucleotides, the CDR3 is TGTGCCAGCTCACGAGCCCTAGCGAAAGAGGGTTACGAGCAGTACTTC. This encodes CASSRALAKEGYEQYF.

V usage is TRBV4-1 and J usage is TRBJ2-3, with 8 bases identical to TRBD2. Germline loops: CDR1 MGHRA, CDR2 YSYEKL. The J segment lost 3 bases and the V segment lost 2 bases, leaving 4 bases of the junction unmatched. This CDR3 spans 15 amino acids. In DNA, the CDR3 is TGCGCCAGCAGCCAATTCGGGGGGGGAACAGATACGCAGTATTTT. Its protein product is CASSQFGGGTDTQYF.

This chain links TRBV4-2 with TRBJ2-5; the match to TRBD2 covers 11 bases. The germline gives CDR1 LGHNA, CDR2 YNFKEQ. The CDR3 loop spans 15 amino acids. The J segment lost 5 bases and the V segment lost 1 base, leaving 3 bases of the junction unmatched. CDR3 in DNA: TGTGCCAGCAGCCAAGGTACTAGCGGGGGTGAGACCCAGTACTTC. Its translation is CASSQGTSGGETQYF.

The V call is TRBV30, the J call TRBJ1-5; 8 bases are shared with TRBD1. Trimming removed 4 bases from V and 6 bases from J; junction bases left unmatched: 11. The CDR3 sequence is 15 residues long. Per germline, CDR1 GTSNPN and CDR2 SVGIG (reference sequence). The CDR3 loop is CAWMGRGLSGQPQHF. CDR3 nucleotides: TGTGCCTGGATGGGCAGGGGGCTCTCAGGTCAGCCCCAGCATTTT.

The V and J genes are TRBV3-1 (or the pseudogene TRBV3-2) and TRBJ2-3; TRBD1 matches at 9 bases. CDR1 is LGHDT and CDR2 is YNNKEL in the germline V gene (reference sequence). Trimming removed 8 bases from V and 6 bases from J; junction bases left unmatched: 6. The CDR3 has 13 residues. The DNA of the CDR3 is TGTGCCAGCTCCGGGACAGGGCGTGATACGCAGTATTTT. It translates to CASSGTGRDTQYF.

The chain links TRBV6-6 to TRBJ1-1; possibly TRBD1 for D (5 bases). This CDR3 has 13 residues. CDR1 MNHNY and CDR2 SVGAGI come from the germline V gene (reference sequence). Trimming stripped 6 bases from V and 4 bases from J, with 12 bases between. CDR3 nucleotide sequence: TGTGCCAGCAGCCCCCTCGGGGGCACTGAAGCTTTCTTT. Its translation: CASSPLGGTEAFF.

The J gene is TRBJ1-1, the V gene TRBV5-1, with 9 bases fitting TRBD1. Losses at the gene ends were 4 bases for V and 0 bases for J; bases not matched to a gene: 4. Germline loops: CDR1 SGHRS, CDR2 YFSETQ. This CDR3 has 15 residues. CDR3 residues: CASSADRGMNTEAFF. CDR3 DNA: TGCGCCAGCAGCGCGGACAGGGGAATGAACACTGAAGCTTTCTTT. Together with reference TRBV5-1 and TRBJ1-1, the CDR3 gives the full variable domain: KAGVTQTPRYLIKTRGQQVTLSCSPISGHRSVSWYQQTPGQGLQFLFEYFSETQRNKGNFPGRFSGRQFSNSRSEMNVSTLELGDSALYLCASSADRGMNTEAFFGQGTRLTVV.

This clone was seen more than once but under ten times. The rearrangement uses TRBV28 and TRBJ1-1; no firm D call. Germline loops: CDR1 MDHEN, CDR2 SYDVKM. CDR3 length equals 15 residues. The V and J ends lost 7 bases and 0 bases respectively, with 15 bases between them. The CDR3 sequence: CASTQAGNLNTEAFF. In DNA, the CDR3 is TGTGCCAGCACCCAGGCCGGCAATTTGAACACTGAAGCTTTCTTT.

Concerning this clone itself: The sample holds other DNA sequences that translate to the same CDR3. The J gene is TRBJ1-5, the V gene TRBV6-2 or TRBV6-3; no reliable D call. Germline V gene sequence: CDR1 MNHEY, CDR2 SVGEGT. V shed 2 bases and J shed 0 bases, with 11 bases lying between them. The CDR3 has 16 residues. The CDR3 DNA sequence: TGTGCCAGCAGTTACGACCCCGGGTCTAGCAATCAGCCCCAGCATTTT. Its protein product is CASSYDPGSSNQPQHF.

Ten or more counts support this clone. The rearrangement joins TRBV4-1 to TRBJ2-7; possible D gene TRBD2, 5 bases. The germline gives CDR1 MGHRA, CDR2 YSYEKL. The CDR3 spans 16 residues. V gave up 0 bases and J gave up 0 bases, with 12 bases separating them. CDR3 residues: CASSQDPGSLSYEQYF. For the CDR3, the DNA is TGCGCCAGCAGCCAAGACCCGGGGAGCCTCTCCTACGAGCAGTACTTC.

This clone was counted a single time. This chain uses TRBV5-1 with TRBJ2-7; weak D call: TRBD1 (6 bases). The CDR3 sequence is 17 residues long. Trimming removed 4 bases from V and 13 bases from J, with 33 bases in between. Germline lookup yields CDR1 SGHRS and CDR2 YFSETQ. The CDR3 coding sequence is TGCGCCAGCAGCCGGGACACGGATTCTACGAGCGTGACTGGGGCTTACTTC. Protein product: CASSRDTDSTSVTGAYF.

In nucleotides, the CDR3 is TGTGCCAGCAGTGAAGGCAGGGGAAGGACCGGGGAGCTGTTTTTT. As protein: CASSEGRGRTGELFF. The V gene is TRBV2, the J gene TRBJ2-2; D is perhaps TRBD1 (6 bases). The CDR3 has 15 amino acids. Trimming took off 1 base at V and 5 bases at J, with 11 bases between the two ends. CDR1 SNHLY and CDR2 FYNNEI come from the germline V gene.

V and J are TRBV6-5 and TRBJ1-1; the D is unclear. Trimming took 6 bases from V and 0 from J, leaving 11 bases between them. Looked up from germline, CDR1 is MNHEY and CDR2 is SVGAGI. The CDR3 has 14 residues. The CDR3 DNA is TGTGCCAGCAGCTCGGATCGGGTGAACACTGAAGCTTTCTTT. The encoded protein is CASSSDRVNTEAFF.

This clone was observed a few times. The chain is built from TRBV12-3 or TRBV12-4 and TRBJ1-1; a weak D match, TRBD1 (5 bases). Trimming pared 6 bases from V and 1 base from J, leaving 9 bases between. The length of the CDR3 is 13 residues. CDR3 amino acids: CASRNDRNTEAFF. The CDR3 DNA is TGTGCCAGCAGAAATGACAGGAACACTGAAGCTTTCTTT.

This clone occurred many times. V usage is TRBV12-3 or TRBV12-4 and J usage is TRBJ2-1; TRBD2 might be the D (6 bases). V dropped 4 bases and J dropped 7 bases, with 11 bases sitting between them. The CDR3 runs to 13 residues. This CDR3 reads CASSYLGRNEQFF. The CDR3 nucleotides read TGTGCCAGCAGTTACCTGGGGAGGAATGAGCAGTTCTTC.

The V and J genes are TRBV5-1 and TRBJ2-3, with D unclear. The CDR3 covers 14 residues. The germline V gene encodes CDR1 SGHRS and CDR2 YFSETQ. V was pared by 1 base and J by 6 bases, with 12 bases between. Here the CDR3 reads CASSLSRLADTQYF. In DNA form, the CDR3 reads TGCGCCAGCAGCTTGAGCCGACTGGCGGATACGCAGTATTTT.

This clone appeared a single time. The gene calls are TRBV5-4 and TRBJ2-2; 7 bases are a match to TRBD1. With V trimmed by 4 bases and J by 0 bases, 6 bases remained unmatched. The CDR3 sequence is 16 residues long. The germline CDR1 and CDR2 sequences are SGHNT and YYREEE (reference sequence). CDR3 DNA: TGTGCCAGCAGCCCTCCCGGGACAGCGAACACCGGGGAGCTGTTTTTT. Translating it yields CASSPPGTANTGELFF.